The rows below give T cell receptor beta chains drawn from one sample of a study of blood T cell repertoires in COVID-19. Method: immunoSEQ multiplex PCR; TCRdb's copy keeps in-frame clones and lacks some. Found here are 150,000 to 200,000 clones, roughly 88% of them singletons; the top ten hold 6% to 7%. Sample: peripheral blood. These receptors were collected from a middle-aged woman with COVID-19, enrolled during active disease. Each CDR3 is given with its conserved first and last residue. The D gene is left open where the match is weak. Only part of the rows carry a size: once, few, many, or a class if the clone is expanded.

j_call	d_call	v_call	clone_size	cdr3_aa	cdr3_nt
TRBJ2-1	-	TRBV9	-	CASSVGGASGEQFF	TGTGCCAGCAGCGTAGGGGGGGCTAGCGGTGAGCAGTTCTTC
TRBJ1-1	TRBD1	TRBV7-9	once	CASSLGQGTFF	TGTGCCAGCAGCTTAGGACAGGGGACTTTCTTT
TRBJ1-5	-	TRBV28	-	CASSVPTGFHQPQHF	TGTGCCAGCAGTGTACCGACTGGGTTTCATCAGCCCCAGCATTTT
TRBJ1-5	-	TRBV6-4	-	CASCRGAGQPQHF	TGTGCCAGCTGTCGGGGGGCAGGTCAGCCCCAGCATTTT
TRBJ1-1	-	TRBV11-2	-	CASSPQLTGTEAFF	TGTGCCAGCAGCCCCCAACTCACAGGCACTGAAGCTTTCTTT
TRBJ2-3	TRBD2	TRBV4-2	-	CASSQWGSGGTDTQYF	TGTGCCAGCAGCCAATGGGGTAGCGGGGGGACAGATACGCAGTATTTT
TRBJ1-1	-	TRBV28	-	CASSFPRGMNTEAFF	TGTGCCAGCAGTTTCCCGAGGGGGATGAACACTGAAGCTTTCTTT
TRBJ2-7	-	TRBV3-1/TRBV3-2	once	CASSSLYEQYF	TGTGCCAGCAGCTCCCTCTACGAGCAGTACTTC
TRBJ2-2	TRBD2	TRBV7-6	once	CASSSTSGNTGELFF	TGTGCCAGCAGCTCCACTAGCGGAAACACCGGGGAGCTGTTTTTT
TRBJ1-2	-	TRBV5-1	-	CASRRTDNYGYTF	TGCGCCAGCAGAAGAACAGATAACTATGGCTACACCTTC
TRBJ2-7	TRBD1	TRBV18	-	CASSPPGQGAYEQYF	TGTGCCAGCTCACCGCCGGGACAGGGGGCGTACGAGCAGTACTTC
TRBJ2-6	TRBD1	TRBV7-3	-	CASSFRQGEKGSGANVLTF	TGTGCCAGCAGCTTCCGACAGGGGGAGAAAGGCTCTGGGGCCAACGTCCTGACTTTC
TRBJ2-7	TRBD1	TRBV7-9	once	CASSSTDRGGEQYF	TGTGCCAGCAGCTCCACGGACAGGGGAGGCGAGCAGTACTTC
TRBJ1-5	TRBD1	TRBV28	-	CASSWARGLTSNQPQHF	TGTGCCAGCAGTTGGGCCAGGGGGCTAACTAGCAATCAGCCCCAGCATTTT
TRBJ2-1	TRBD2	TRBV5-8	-	CASSLAGLMNEQFF	TGTGCCAGCAGCCTAGCGGGATTGATGAATGAGCAGTTCTTC
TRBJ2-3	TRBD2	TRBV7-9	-	CASSGSGGSTDTQYF	TGTGCCAGCAGCGGCAGCGGGGGTAGCACAGATACGCAGTATTTT
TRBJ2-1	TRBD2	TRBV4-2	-	CASSSPGGKEDEQFF	TGTGCCAGCAGCTCCCCCGGGGGGAAAGAGGATGAGCAGTTCTTC
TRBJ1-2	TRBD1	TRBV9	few	CASSVDRFYGYTF	TGTGCCAGCAGTGTGGACAGGTTCTATGGCTACACCTTC
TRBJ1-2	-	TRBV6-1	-	CASSEAPGNYGYTF	TGTGCCAGCAGTGAAGCTCCGGGTAACTATGGCTACACCTTC
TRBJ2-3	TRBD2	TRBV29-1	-	CSVEAGGLTDTQYF	TGCAGCGTTGAAGCGGGAGGGCTCACAGATACGCAGTATTTT
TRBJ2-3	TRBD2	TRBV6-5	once	CASSYGTSRTDTQYF	TGTGCCAGCAGTTACGGGACTAGCCGCACAGATACGCAGTATTTT
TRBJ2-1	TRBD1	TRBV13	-	CASSSLRQGDNEQFF	TGTGCCAGCAGCTCGCTTAGACAGGGAGACAATGAGCAGTTCTTC
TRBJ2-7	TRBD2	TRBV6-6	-	CASSSPGLAGTYEQYF	TGTGCCAGCAGTTCACCGGGACTAGCGGGTACCTACGAGCAGTACTTC
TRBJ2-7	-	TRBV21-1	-	CASSKDKLNGDEQYF	TGTGCCAGCAGCAAAGATAAGCTTAACGGGGACGAGCAGTACTTC
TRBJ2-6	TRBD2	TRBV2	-	CASSGTSGNGANVLTF	TGTGCCAGCAGTGGGACTAGCGGGAATGGGGCCAACGTCCTGACTTTC
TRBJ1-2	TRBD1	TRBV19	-	CATSSAGDRVGYTF	TGTGCCACCTCATCGGCCGGGGACAGGGTTGGCTACACCTTC
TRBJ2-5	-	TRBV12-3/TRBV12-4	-	CASSKDLGETQYF	TGTGCCAGCAGCAAGGACTTGGGAGAGACCCAGTACTTC
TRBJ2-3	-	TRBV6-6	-	CASTVAGDTQYF	TGTGCCAGCACCGTAGCCGGGGATACGCAGTATTTT
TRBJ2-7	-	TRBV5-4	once	CASSLDGDYEQYF	TGTGCCAGCAGCTTGGATGGAGACTACGAGCAGTACTTC
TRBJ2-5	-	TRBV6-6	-	CAGSKGETQYF	TGTGCAGGGTCCAAGGGGGAGACCCAGTACTTC
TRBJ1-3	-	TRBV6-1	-	CASSERGGAGNTIYF	TGTGCCAGCAGTGAAAGGGGGGGGGCTGGAAACACCATATATTTT
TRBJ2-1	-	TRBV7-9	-	CASSLTGLATNEQFF	TGTGCCAGCAGCTTAACGGGTCTAGCGACCAATGAGCAGTTCTTC
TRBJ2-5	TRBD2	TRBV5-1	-	CASSLLAGSETQYF	TGCGCCAGCAGCTTACTAGCGGGGAGCGAGACCCAGTACTTC
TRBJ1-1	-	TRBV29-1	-	CSVSWQLNTEAFF	TGCAGCGTTTCGTGGCAATTGAACACTGAAGCTTTCTTT
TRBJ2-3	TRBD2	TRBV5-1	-	CASSDPWRGGRTDTQYF	TGCGCCAGCAGCGACCCATGGCGGGGGGGCCGGACAGATACGCAGTATTTT
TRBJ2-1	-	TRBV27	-	CASSSQIGHRDWRGHEQFF	TGTGCCAGCAGTTCCCAAATCGGGCATCGGGACTGGAGAGGCCATGAGCAGTTCTTC
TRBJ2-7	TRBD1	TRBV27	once	CASSMGQHYEQYF	TGTGCCAGCAGCATGGGACAGCACTACGAGCAGTACTTC
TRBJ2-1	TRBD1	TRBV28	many	CASSFRERDRVGNEQFF	TGTGCCAGCAGTTTCAGGGAGCGGGACAGGGTGGGGAATGAGCAGTTCTTC
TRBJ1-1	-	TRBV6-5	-	CASSYSQNTEAFF	TGTGCCAGCAGTTACAGTCAGAATACTGAAGCTTTCTTT
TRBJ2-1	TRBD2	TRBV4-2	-	CASSPGLAPNEQFF	TGTGCCAGCAGCCCGGGACTAGCCCCTAATGAGCAGTTCTTC
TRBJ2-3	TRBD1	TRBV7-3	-	CASSLPPGQGGPDTQYF	TGTGCCAGCAGCTTGCCCCCGGGACAGGGAGGGCCAGATACGCAGTATTTT
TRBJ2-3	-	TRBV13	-	CASSSPSTGKQYF	TGTGCCAGCAGCTCACCATCCACCGGTAAACAGTATTTT
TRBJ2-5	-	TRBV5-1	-	CASFGGGAGETQYF	TGCGCCAGCTTTGGCGGCGGGGCGGGAGAGACCCAGTACTTC
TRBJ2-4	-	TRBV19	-	CASSIASDKWKNIQYF	TGTGCCAGTAGTATCGCTAGCGACAAGTGGAAAAACATTCAGTACTTC
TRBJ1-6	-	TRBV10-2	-	CARGGDGSYNSPLHF	TGCGCCAGGGGGGGGGACGGCTCCTATAATTCACCCCTCCACTTT
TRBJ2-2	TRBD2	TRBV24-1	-	CATSDPAGGDTGELFF	TGTGCCACCAGTGATCCAGCGGGGGGGGACACCGGGGAGCTGTTTTTT
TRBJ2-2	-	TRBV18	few	CASSSRDTGELFF	TGTGCCAGCTCATCGCGGGACACCGGGGAGCTGTTTTTT
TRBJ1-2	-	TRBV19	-	CASIQSRGAQQDGYTF	TGTGCCAGTATTCAGTCCCGGGGGGCCCAACAGGATGGCTACACCTTC
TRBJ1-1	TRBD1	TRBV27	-	CASSLRGGNTEAFF	TGTGCCAGCAGTTTAAGAGGGGGCAACACTGAAGCTTTCTTT
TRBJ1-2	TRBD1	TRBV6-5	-	CASRSGGGLGYGYTF	TGTGCCAGCAGGTCAGGGGGCGGTCTGGGTTATGGCTACACCTTC
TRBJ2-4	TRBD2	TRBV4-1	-	CASSQPPLADIAKNIQYF	TGCGCCAGCAGCCAACCTCCTCTAGCGGACATAGCCAAAAACATTCAGTACTTC
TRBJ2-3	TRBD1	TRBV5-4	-	CASTDRGRRDTQYF	TGTGCCAGCACTGACAGGGGGCGTAGAGATACGCAGTATTTT
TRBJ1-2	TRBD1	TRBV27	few	CASSDRGSGYTF	TGTGCCAGCAGCGACAGGGGCTCTGGCTACACCTTC
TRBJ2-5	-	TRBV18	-	CASSPSRQETQYF	TGTGCCAGCTCACCATCCAGACAAGAGACCCAGTACTTC
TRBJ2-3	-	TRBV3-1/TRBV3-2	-	CASSRAKSGTSTDTQYF	TGTGCCAGCAGCCGCGCTAAGAGCGGAACTAGCACAGATACGCAGTATTTT